This entry features one TCR beta chain sequence. The second PCR ran roughly 7 to 12 cycles with a sample-barcoded 5' primer and J-beta primers. Each CDR3 protein gets one entry after TCRdb re-called the 5' RACE reads with MiXCR. The table includes some 1.8 million distinct CDR3 sequences, around 42% detected once. Total RNA was isolated from each sample in quantities of at least 6 micrograms. The sample originates from a study of blood T cells in healthy people across ages. Germline CDR1 reads SNHLY; CDR2 reads FYNNEI. The V end was cut by 7 bases, the J end by 14 bases, with 15 bases between. This CDR3 has 11 amino acids.

The chain couples TRBV2 to TRBJ2-1; D ambiguous. This TCR was sampled from a human donor in good health. The sequencing input was blood. The CDR3 DNA reads TGTGCCAGCACCTCGACGGGCATTAAGTTCTTC. As protein: CASTSTGIKFF.